This TCR beta chain was recorded in a study of response to subunit inactivated influenza vaccine. MiXCR was run by TCRdb on the RT-PCR reads, yielding one entry per CDR3 protein. The repertoire includes a few hundred thousand distinct CDR3 sequences, about a fifth of them detected once, and 9.5% to 13% sits in the top ten. This clonotype was seen a few times. The antigen is not known. Germline loops: CDR1 KGHDR, CDR2 SFDVKD. The CDR3 runs 13 residues. The V end was cut by 4 bases, the J end by 8 bases, with 10 bases between. Study-wide findings and caveats: With each seasonal influenza vaccination, the authors suggested, few new T cells are recruited.

J is TRBJ2-2 and V is TRBV24-1; tentative D call: TRBD2 (5 bases). This TCR derives from a man between 50 and 70 years old who received an inactivated influenza vaccine. Material: PBMCs from blood, obtained 21 months after vaccination. The CDR3 DNA reads TGTGCCACCAGTGAGTGGACTGGAGGGGAGCTGTTTTTT. This codes for CATSEWTGGELFF.